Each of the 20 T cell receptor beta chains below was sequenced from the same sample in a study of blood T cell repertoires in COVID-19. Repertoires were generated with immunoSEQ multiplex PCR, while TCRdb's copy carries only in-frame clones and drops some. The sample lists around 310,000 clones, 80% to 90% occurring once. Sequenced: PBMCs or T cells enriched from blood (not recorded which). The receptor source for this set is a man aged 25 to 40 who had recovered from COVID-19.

In nucleotides, the CDR3 is TGTGCCAGCAGCTGGACAGGGGGGACCTACGAGCAGTACTTC. It translates to CASSWTGGTYEQYF. The chain is built from TRBV27 and TRBJ2-7, with TRBD1 matching over 10 bases. Germline V gives CDR1 MNHEY, CDR2 SMNVEV (reference sequence). Germline trimming cut 6 bases from V and 2 bases from J; bases unmatched to any gene: 4. The CDR3 covers 14 residues.

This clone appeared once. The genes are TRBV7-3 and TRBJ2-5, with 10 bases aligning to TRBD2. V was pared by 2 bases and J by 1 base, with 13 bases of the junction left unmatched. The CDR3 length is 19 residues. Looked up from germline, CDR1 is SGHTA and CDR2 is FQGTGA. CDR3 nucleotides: TGTGCCAGCAGCTTATTGGGCCCCTATAGCGGGGGGCCCCAAGAGACCCAGTACTTC. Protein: CASSLLGPYSGGPQETQYF.

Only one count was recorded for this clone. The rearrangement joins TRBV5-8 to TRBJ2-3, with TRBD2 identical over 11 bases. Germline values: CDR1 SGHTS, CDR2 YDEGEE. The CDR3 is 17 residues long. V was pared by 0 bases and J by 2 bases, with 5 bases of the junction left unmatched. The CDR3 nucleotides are TGTGCCAGCAGCTTGGGGCTAGCGGGGGGACTCACAGATACGCAGTATTTT. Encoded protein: CASSLGLAGGLTDTQYF.

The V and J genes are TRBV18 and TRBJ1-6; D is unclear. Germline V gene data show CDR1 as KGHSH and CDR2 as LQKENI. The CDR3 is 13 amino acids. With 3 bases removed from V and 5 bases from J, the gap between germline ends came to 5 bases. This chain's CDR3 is CASSPRDNSPLHF. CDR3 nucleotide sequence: TGTGCCAGCTCACCCCGGGATAATTCACCCCTCCACTTT.

Here the CDR3 DNA reads TGTGCCAGCAGCCAAGAATGGTTCGCTAGCGGGGCCGCAAATGAGCAGTTCTTC. Its protein is CASSQEWFASGAANEQFF. This rearrangement joins TRBV4-2 to TRBJ2-1, with 9 bases aligning to TRBD2. Germline-derived CDR1 and CDR2 are LGHNA and YNFKEQ. This CDR3 has 18 amino acids. Germline trimming cut 0 bases from V and 7 bases from J; bases unmatched to any gene: 13.

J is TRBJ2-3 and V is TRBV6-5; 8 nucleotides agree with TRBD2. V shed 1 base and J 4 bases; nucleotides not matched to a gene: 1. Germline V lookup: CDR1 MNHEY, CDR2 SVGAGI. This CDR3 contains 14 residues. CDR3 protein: CASSYLTSADTQYF. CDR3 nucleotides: TGTGCCAGCAGTTACTTGACTAGCGCAGATACGCAGTATTTT.

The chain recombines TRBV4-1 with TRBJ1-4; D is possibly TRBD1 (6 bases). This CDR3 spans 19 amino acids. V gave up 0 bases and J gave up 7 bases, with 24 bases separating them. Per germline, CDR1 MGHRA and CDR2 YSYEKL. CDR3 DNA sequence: TGCGCCAGCAGCCAAGACGGACAGCCAGAGGTCTTTCGGGGTGAAAAACTGTTTTTT. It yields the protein CASSQDGQPEVFRGEKLFF.

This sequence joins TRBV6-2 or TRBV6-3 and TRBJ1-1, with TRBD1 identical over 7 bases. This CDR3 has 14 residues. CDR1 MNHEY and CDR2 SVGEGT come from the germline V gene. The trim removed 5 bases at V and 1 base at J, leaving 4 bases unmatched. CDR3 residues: CASSLDRANTEAFF. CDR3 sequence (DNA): TGTGCCAGCAGTCTTGACAGGGCGAACACTGAAGCTTTCTTT.

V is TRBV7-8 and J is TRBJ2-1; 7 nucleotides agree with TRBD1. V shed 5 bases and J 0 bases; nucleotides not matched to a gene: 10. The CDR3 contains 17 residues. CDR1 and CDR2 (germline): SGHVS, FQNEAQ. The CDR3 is CASSAPTGASSYNEQFF. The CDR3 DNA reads TGTGCCAGCAGCGCCCCCACAGGGGCAAGCTCCTACAATGAGCAGTTCTTC. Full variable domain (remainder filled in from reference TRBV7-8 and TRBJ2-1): GAGVSQSPRYKVAKRGQDVALRCDPISGHVSLFWYQQALGQGPEFLTYFQNEAQLDKSGLPSDRFFAERPEGSVSTLKIQRTQQEDSAVYLCASSAPTGASSYNEQFFGPGTRLTVL.

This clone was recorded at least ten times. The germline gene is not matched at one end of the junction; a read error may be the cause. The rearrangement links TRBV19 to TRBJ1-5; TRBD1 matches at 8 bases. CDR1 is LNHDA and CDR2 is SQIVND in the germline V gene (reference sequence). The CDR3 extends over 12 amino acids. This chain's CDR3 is CRGPMTDQPQHF. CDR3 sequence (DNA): TGCAGGGGGCCCATGACCGATCAGCCCCAGCATTTT.

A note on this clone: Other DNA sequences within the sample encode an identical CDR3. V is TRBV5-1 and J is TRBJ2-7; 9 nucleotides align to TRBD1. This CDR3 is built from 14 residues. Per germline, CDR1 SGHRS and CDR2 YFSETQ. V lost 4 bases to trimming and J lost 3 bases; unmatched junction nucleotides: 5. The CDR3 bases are TGCGCCAGCAGCCCGGGACAGGGAAGCTACGAGCAGTACTTC. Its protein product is CASSPGQGSYEQYF.

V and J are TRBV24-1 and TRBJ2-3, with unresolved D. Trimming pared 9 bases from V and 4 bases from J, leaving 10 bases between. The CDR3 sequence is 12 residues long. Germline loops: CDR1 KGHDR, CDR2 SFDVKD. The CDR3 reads CATPLPPDTQYF. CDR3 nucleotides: TGTGCCACCCCCCTCCCTCCAGATACGCAGTATTTT.

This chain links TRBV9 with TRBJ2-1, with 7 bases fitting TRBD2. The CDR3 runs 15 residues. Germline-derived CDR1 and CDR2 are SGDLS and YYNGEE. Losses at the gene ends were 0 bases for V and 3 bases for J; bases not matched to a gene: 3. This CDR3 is CASSVGRGVYNEQFF. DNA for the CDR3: TGTGCCAGCAGCGTAGGACGGGGGGTCTACAATGAGCAGTTCTTC.

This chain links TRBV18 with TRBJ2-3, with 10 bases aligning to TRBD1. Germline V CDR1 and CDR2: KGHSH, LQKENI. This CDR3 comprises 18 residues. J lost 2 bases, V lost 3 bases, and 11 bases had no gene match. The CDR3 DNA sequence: TGTGCCAGCTCACCTGTCCCGGGACAGGGGACTGACACAGATACGCAGTATTTT. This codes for CASSPVPGQGTDTDTQYF. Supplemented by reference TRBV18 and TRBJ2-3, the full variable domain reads NAGVMQNPRHLVRRRGQEARLRCSPMKGHSHVYWYRQLPEEGLKFMVYLQKENIIDESGMPKERFSAEFPKEGPSILRIQQVVRGDSAAYFCASSPVPGQGTDTDTQYFGPGTRLTVL.

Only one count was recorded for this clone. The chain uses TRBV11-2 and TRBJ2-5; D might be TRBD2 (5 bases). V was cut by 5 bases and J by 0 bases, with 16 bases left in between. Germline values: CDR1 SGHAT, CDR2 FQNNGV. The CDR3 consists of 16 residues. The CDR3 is CASSLLGPGNQETQYF. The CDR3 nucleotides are TGTGCCAGCAGCCTCCTCGGACCGGGAAACCAAGAGACCCAGTACTTC.

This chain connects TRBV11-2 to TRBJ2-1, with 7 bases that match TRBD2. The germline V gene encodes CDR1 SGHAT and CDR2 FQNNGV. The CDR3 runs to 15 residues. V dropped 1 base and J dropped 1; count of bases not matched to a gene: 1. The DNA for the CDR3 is TGTGCCAGCAGCTTAGCGGGGGGTTCCTACAATGAGCAGTTCTTC. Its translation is CASSLAGGSYNEQFF.

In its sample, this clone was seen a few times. CDR3 in amino acids: CASSLQGISGYTF. CDR3 nucleotide sequence: TGCGCCAGCAGCCTACAGGGTATTAGTGGCTACACCTTC. V gene TRBV4-1 combines with J gene TRBJ1-2; TRBD1 is a possible D gene (6 bases). Trimming pared 4 bases from V and 7 bases from J, leaving 13 bases between. CDR1 is MGHRA and CDR2 is YSYEKL in the germline V gene. The CDR3 length is 13 residues.

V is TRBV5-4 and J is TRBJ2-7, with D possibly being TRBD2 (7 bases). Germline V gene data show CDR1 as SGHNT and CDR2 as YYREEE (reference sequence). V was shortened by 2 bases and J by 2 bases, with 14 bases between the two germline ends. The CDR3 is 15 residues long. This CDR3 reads CASSFGGGVTYEQYF. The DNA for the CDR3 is TGTGCCAGCAGCTTTGGCGGGGGCGTCACCTACGAGCAGTACTTC.

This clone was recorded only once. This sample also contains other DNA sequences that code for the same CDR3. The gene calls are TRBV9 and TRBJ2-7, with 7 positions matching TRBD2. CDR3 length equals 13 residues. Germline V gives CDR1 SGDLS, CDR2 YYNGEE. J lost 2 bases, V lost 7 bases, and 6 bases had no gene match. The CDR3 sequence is CASSVGGTYEQYF. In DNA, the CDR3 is TGTGCCAGCTCCGTGGGGGGGACCTACGAGCAGTACTTC.

The CDR3 region is CASSPASRGALDTQYF. CDR3 bases: TGTGCCAGCAGCCCCGCCAGCAGGGGGGCCTTAGATACGCAGTATTTT. J is TRBJ2-3 and V is TRBV13; TRBD1 might be the D (7 bases). V lost 5 bases to trimming and J lost 5 bases, with 20 bases between them. Germline CDR1 PRHDT, CDR2 FYEKMQ (reference sequence). This CDR3 spans 16 amino acids. Using reference TRBV13 and TRBJ2-3 for the parts outside the CDR3, the full variable domain is AAGVIQSPRHLIKEKRETATLKCYPIPRHDTVYWYQQGPGQDPQFLISFYEKMQSDKGSIPDRFSAQQFSDYHSELNMSSLELGDSALYFCASSPASRGALDTQYFGPGTRLTVL.